The clone carrying this T cell receptor (beta chain) appeared once. Authors' analysis steps: Reference gene primer amplification yielded estimated nucleated cell counts. Produced via immunoSEQ multiplex PCR; TCRdb's table is partial and in-frame only. V and J calls and clone size are copied from that table; D and trimming were computed from the DNA. Here the sample spans around 58,000 clones, roughly nine tenths being singletons. The data belong to a study of blood T cell repertoires in COVID-19. The overall study: Spain, Italy and the United States supplied samples that represented acute and convalescent COVID-19. T cells, B-cell-depleted T cells, or PBMCs provided the cDNA or gDNA that served as material.

Germline CDR1 and CDR2: LNHNV and YYDKDF (reference sequence). Trimming removed 6 bases from V and 0 bases from J, with 11 bases in between. This CDR3 is 15 amino acids long. This chain connects TRBV15 to TRBJ2-2; D ambiguous. The receptor's source is an older woman with active or convalescent COVID-19. The source material was peripheral blood. The CDR3 spells CATSKDRTNTGELFF. The CDR3 DNA is TGTGCCACCAGTAAAGATAGAACGAACACCGGGGAGCTGTTTTTT.